A single sample is the source of the 24 T cell receptor beta chains below, sequenced in a study of blood T cell repertoires in COVID-19. Sequencing used immunoSEQ multiplex PCR; TCRdb keeps in-frame clones, though not all of them. Among about 170,000 clones listed, approximately 83% were seen once. Sequencing was done on a sample of peripheral blood. Receptors were obtained from a man in his sixties or seventies with active or convalescent COVID-19.

The J gene is TRBJ2-7, the V gene TRBV5-1; 8 positions match TRBD1. Unmatched junction bases numbered 9, after V lost 5 bases and J lost 5 bases. This CDR3 is 14 amino acids long. Germline CDR1 SGHRS, CDR2 YFSETQ. CDR3 sequence (DNA): TGCGCCAGCAGTTTGACAGGGGCAGGGGACGAGCAGTACTTC. As protein: CASSLTGAGDEQYF.

The genes are TRBV5-1 and TRBJ1-1; D not certain. CDR3 length: 14 amino acids. Germline loops: CDR1 SGHRS, CDR2 YFSETQ. Trimming left V 2 bases short and J 0 bases short, with 8 bases between. The CDR3: CASSLQLMNTEAFF. The CDR3 DNA reads TGCGCCAGCAGCTTACAACTAATGAACACTGAAGCTTTCTTT.

The chain joins TRBV19 to TRBJ1-5, with TRBD1 as a possible D gene (6 bases). The CDR3 is 12 amino acids. Deletions cut 6 bases from V and 6 bases from J, with 9 bases between. Germline V gene data show CDR1 as LNHDA and CDR2 as SQIVND (reference sequence). The CDR3 nucleotides are TGTGCCAGTAGACTACAGGGTCAGCCCCAGCATTTT. This codes for CASRLQGQPQHF.

The V and J genes are TRBV28 and TRBJ2-7; TRBD2 is a possible D gene (6 bases). With 3 bases removed from V and 4 bases from J, the gap between germline ends came to 16 bases. The CDR3 is 15 amino acids. Germline CDR1 reads MDHEN; CDR2 reads SYDVKM. The CDR3 nucleotides read TGTGCCAGCAGTTTTTTTAGCGGAGGTCCTTACGAGCAGTACTTC. This translates into CASSFFSGGPYEQYF.

The V and J genes are TRBV30 and TRBJ1-4; possibly TRBD1 for D (6 bases). The CDR3 has 15 amino acids. Germline CDR1 and CDR2: GTSNPN and SVGIG (reference sequence). V was clipped by 3 bases and J by 5 bases, with 16 bases between them. The CDR3 spells CAWRTQGLPNEKLFF. For the CDR3, the DNA is TGTGCCTGGAGGACACAGGGTCTTCCCAATGAAAAACTGTTTTTT.

V gene TRBV9 combines with J gene TRBJ1-2, with TRBD1 matching over 7 bases. Germline CDR1 and CDR2: SGDLS and YYNGEE. CDR3 length: 15 amino acids. With V trimmed by 4 bases and J by 8 bases, 14 bases remained unmatched. The CDR3 DNA is TGTGCCAGCAGCTCGGGAGGGGGCAAAACTAGAGGCTACACCTTC. Its translation is CASSSGGGKTRGYTF.

This chain uses TRBV11-2 with TRBJ2-5; D might be TRBD1 (6 bases). The V gene's germline CDR1 is SGHAT and CDR2 FQNNGV. This CDR3 comprises 15 residues. V was pared by 0 bases and J by 6 bases, with 14 bases between. Here the CDR3 reads CASSLDIFRGQTQYF. The CDR3 bases are TGTGCCAGCAGCTTAGATATATTCAGGGGCCAGACCCAGTACTTC.

V is TRBV9 and J is TRBJ1-1, with D tentatively TRBD1 (5 bases). V lost 0 bases and J 0 bases, leaving 9 bases between the germline ends. Germline-derived CDR1 and CDR2 are SGDLS and YYNGEE. This CDR3 is built from 15 residues. As DNA, the CDR3 is TGTGCCAGCAGCGTAGCGGCAGGGCTGAACACTGAAGCTTTCTTT. Translating gives CASSVAAGLNTEAFF.

About this clone: This sample includes further DNA sequences coding for the same CDR3. The chain has TRBV19 and TRBJ1-1, with D possibly being TRBD1 (5 bases). The V and J ends lost 2 bases and 0 bases respectively, with 10 bases between them. This CDR3 spans 15 amino acids. From germline, CDR1 is LNHDA and CDR2 SQIVND (reference sequence). The CDR3 loop reads CASSISGGLNTEAFF. The CDR3 bases are TGTGCCAGTAGTATATCGGGGGGGTTGAACACTGAAGCTTTCTTT. The full variable domain, in which reference TRBV19 and TRBJ1-1 provide the parts outside the CDR3, is DGGITQSPKYLFRKEGQNVTLSCEQNLNHDAMYWYRQDPGQGLRLIYYSQIVNDFQKGDIAEGYSVSREKKESFPLTVTSAQKNPTAFYLCASSISGGLNTEAFFGQGTRLTVV.

This chain links TRBV24-1 with TRBJ2-3; TRBD2 agrees at 10 bases. J lost 2 bases, V lost 4 bases, and 8 bases had no gene match. CDR1 and CDR2 (germline): KGHDR, SFDVKD. This CDR3 spans 17 amino acids. In nucleotides, the CDR3 is TGTGCCACCAGTGAAAATCCGGGACTAGCGATCACAGATACGCAGTATTTT. This translates into CATSENPGLAITDTQYF.

CDR3 sequence: CASRRHNRGETQYF. The CDR3 region has the DNA TGTGCCAGCAGACGACATAACCGCGGGGAGACCCAGTACTTC. V usage is TRBV7-2 and J usage is TRBJ2-5; possible D gene TRBD2, 5 bases. The V end was cut by 6 bases, the J end by 5 bases, with 16 bases between. The CDR3 spans 14 residues. Germline CDR1 SGHTA, CDR2 FQGNSA.

V usage is TRBV7-9 and J usage is TRBJ2-7, with a weak D call TRBD2 (5 bases). CDR3 length: 15 residues. V shed 5 bases and J shed 2 bases, with 16 bases lying between them. Germline V lookup: CDR1 SEHNR, CDR2 FQNEAQ (reference sequence). As DNA, the CDR3 is TGTGCCAGCAGCATGACCCTGGCCGGGACCTACGAGCAGTACTTC. It encodes CASSMTLAGTYEQYF.

The V call is TRBV28, the J call TRBJ1-2, with D perhaps matching TRBD1 (6 bases). The germline gives CDR1 MDHEN, CDR2 SYDVKM. CDR3 length: 16 amino acids. The V and J ends lost 3 bases and 4 bases respectively, with 18 bases between them. CDR3 in DNA: TGTGCCAGCAGTTTCATGCAGAGGACAGCTTCCTATGGCTACACCTTC. It translates to CASSFMQRTASYGYTF.

The chain uses TRBV9 and TRBJ2-1, with D perhaps TRBD1 (6 bases). Germline V CDR1 and CDR2: SGDLS, YYNGEE. The CDR3 has 13 amino acids. Trimming shortened V by 3 bases and J by 8 bases, and 12 bases separated the two germline ends. The CDR3 here is CASSALDRHEQFF. As DNA, the CDR3 is TGTGCCAGCAGCGCCCTAGACAGGCATGAGCAGTTCTTC.

The genes are TRBV7-6 and TRBJ2-1; D perhaps matches TRBD2 (6 bases). CDR3 length: 15 residues. CDR1 and CDR2 from the germline V gene are SGHVS and FNYEAQ. V dropped 1 base and J dropped 3 bases, with 10 bases sitting between them. The CDR3: CASSLGLGGYNEQFF. The CDR3 region has the DNA TGTGCCAGCAGCTTAGGGTTGGGGGGCTACAATGAGCAGTTCTTC.

The rearrangement uses TRBV6-5 and TRBJ1-2; D gene ambiguous. This CDR3 region has 14 residues. Germline-derived CDR1 and CDR2 are MNHEY and SVGAGI. The CDR3 coding sequence is TGTACCCTTGGCGGTAGCGGTTACCACTATGGCTACACCTTC. The encoded protein is CTLGGSGYHYGYTF.

The chain is built from TRBV12-5 and TRBJ1-1; D gene unclear. The length of the CDR3 is 12 residues. Trimming removed 8 bases from V and 7 bases from J, with 14 bases in between. Germline V gene sequence: CDR1 LGHNT, CDR2 FRNRAP. CDR3 nucleotide sequence: TGTGCTAGTAACCTTTCGGGAGATGAAGCTTTCTTT. It yields the protein CASNLSGDEAFF.

The chain recombines TRBV5-8 with TRBJ2-2; D is ambiguous. The CDR3 contains 16 residues. Per the germline V gene, CDR1 is SGHTS and CDR2 is YDEGEE. The germline V and J ends were trimmed by 3 bases and 6 bases, with 18 bases remaining between them. This CDR3 reads CASSSKPRREPGELFF. Here the CDR3 DNA reads TGTGCCAGCAGCTCAAAGCCCCGCCGAGAACCCGGGGAGCTGTTTTTT. The full variable domain, with the rest looked up from reference TRBV5-8 and TRBJ2-2, is EAGVTQSPTHLIKTRGQQATLRCSPISGHTSVYWYQQALGLGLQFLLWYDEGEERNRGNFPPRFSGRQFPNYSSELNVNALELEDSALYLCASSSKPRREPGELFFGEGSRLTVL.

This clone was observed once. The rearrangement uses TRBV24-1 and TRBJ2-7, with D possibly being TRBD1 (6 bases). The V gene lost 4 bases and the J gene lost 4 bases, with 10 bases spanning the gap. The CDR3 sequence is 13 residues long. Germline CDR1 is KGHDR and CDR2 is SFDVKD. CDR3 region: CATSDPGQYEQYF. In DNA form, the CDR3 reads TGTGCCACCAGTGACCCTGGACAGTACGAGCAGTACTTC.

The count of this clone is one. The chain recombines TRBV7-8 with TRBJ2-1; D might be TRBD2 (5 bases). From germline, CDR1 is SGHVS and CDR2 FQNEAQ. The V end was cut by 8 bases, the J end by 2 bases, with 16 bases between. The CDR3 is 15 residues long. The CDR3 sequence: CASGLGAITYNEQFF. CDR3 DNA: TGTGCCAGCGGACTGGGAGCGATCACCTACAATGAGCAGTTCTTC.

The genes are TRBV24-1 and TRBJ2-1, with TRBD2 identical over 15 bases. With V trimmed by 3 bases and J by 4 bases, 6 bases remained unmatched. CDR1 is KGHDR and CDR2 is SFDVKD in the germline V gene. The CDR3 sequence is 18 residues long. CDR3 protein: CATSDRGLAGGPYNEQFF. As DNA, the CDR3 is TGTGCCACCAGTGATCGGGGACTAGCGGGAGGCCCTTACAATGAGCAGTTCTTC.

The chain couples TRBV6-6 to TRBJ1-5; 8 bases match TRBD1. The V and J ends lost 6 bases and 6 bases, in that order; junction bases with no gene match: 10. Germline V gene lookup returns CDR1 MNHNY and CDR2 SVGAGI (reference sequence). The CDR3 sequence is 15 residues long. CDR3 DNA: TGTGCCAGCAGCGATCAGGGGGCCTTGTTTCAGCCCCAGCATTTT. Translating gives CASSDQGALFQPQHF.

The J gene is TRBJ1-1, the V gene TRBV18; TRBD1 might be the D (6 bases). CDR3 size: 14 residues. Germline values: CDR1 KGHSH, CDR2 LQKENI. V was cut by 1 base and J by 5 bases, with 11 bases left in between. As DNA, the CDR3 is TGTGCCAGCTCACCACTGACAGGTACGACTGAAGCTTTCTTT. Its translation: CASSPLTGTTEAFF.

The V call is TRBV5-1, the J call TRBJ2-5; D possibly corresponds to TRBD1 (6 bases). Per the germline V gene, CDR1 is SGHRS and CDR2 is YFSETQ. This CDR3 has 15 residues. Deletions cut 4 bases from V and 2 bases from J, with 15 bases between. The DNA of the CDR3 is TGCGCCAGCAGCGTCGGCGTAGGACAGCAAGAGACCCAGTACTTC. Translation gives CASSVGVGQQETQYF.